The 9 T cell receptor beta chains presented below share a single source sample, sequenced in a study of T cells in Graves' hyperthyroidism and ophthalmopathy (dated by TCRdb to between 2017 and 2020). The library came from multiplex PCR. Sequenced using an Illumina HiSeq 2000. Amplification of TCR beta CDR3 regions was carried out from RNA transcripts. For the first round of RT-PCR on the TCR CDR3, the HTBI primer set was used together with the Qiagen OneStep RT-PCR kit. TCRdb reanalyzed the raw reads on its own, using fastp at Q25 for trimming and MiXCR for clone calling, and kept in-frame beta chains. Rows matching on CDR3 protein sequence are summarized as one entry with the most common DNA and genes. The table for this sample lists about 400,000 distinct CDR3 sequences; 14% to 15% of them were counted only once. Together, the top ten hold 32% of the sample. The source material was blood. The receptors originated from a woman aged 25-40 years with Graves' hyperthyroidism.

Many counts were recorded for this clonotype. CDR3 bases: TGTGCCAGCAGCTTGAGCGCAGGGAACACTGAAGCTTTCTTT. It specifies CASSLSAGNTEAFF. The J gene is TRBJ1-1, the V gene TRBV5-4; D gene ambiguous. V lost 1 base and J 1 base, leaving 8 bases between the germline ends. The CDR3 extends over 14 amino acids. Germline V lookup: CDR1 SGHNT, CDR2 YYREEE (reference sequence). The variable domain in full, completed from reference TRBV5-4 and TRBJ1-1, reads ETGVTQSPTHLIKTRGQQVTLRCSSQSGHNTVSWYQQALGQGPQFIFQYYREEENGRGNFPPRFSGLQFPNYSSELNVNALELDDSALYLCASSLSAGNTEAFFGQGTRLTVV.

This clonotype was counted a few times. This sequence joins TRBV15 and TRBJ1-5; possible D gene TRBD1, 5 bases. The CDR3 runs to 15 residues. V lost 3 bases and J lost 1, with 10 bases in between. From germline, CDR1 is LNHNV and CDR2 YYDKDF (reference sequence). CDR3 region: CATSRGDRSNQPQHF. For the CDR3, the DNA is TGTGCCACCAGCAGGGGGGACCGGAGCAATCAGCCCCAGCATTTT.

This clonotype was found many times. This chain links TRBV27 with TRBJ2-3; D possibly matches TRBD1 or TRBD2 (5 bases each). In germline, CDR1 is MNHEY, CDR2 SMNVEV (reference sequence). Trimming stripped 4 bases from V and 4 bases from J, with 18 bases between. This CDR3 spans 16 amino acids. The CDR3 protein is CASSSRTDRLADTQYF. The CDR3 nucleotides are TGTGCCAGCAGTTCTCGGACTGACAGACTGGCAGATACGCAGTATTTT.

Concerning this clonotype: One end of the junction is discordant with germline, which a read error may explain. The V gene is TRBV3-1, the J gene TRBJ2-7; tentatively, D is TRBD2 (6 bases). Germline values: CDR1 LGHDT, CDR2 YNNKEL (reference sequence). The CDR3 loop spans 16 amino acids. The DNA of the CDR3 is TGTGCCAGCAGCCAAGAGTTCGGCGTGACTAGGTACGAGCGGTACTTC. Its translation: CASSQEFGVTRYERYF.

This clonotype was seen ten or more times. The V call is TRBV18, the J call TRBJ2-7, with D maybe TRBD2 (6 bases). CDR1 and CDR2 from the germline V gene are KGHSH and LQKENI. There are 12 residues in the CDR3. The V gene lost 3 bases and the J gene lost 4 bases, with 7 bases spanning the gap. The CDR3 loop reads CASSPGLYEQYF. CDR3 DNA sequence: TGTGCCAGCTCACCGGGACTTTACGAGCAGTACTTC. Together with reference TRBV18 and TRBJ2-7, the CDR3 gives the full variable domain: NAGVMQNPRHLVRRRGQEARLRCSPMKGHSHVYWYRQLPEEGLKFMVYLQKENIIDESGMPKERFSAEFPKEGPSILRIQQVVRGDSAAYFCASSPGLYEQYFGPGTRLTVT.

The chain joins TRBV7-2 to TRBJ2-3, with D perhaps given as TRBD1 or TRBD2 (5 bases each). The ends were cut back, 4 bases at V and 0 bases at J, with 14 bases in the middle. Germline CDR1 and CDR2: SGHTA and FQGNSA. The CDR3 loop spans 16 amino acids. The CDR3 DNA reads as TGTGCCAGCAGCTATGCCGGGACGCTAAGCACAGATACGCAGTATTTT. This sequence encodes CASSYAGTLSTDTQYF. The whole variable domain, filled in from reference TRBV7-2 and TRBJ2-3, reads GAGVSQSPSNKVTEKGKDVELRCDPISGHTALYWYRQSLGQGLEFLIYFQGNSAPDKSGLPSDRFSAERTGGSVSTLTIQRTQQEDSAVYLCASSYAGTLSTDTQYFGPGTRLTVL.

This chain uses TRBV19 with TRBJ1-2; perhaps TRBD1 as D (5 bases). CDR1 and CDR2 (germline): LNHDA, SQIVND (reference sequence). The CDR3 contains 13 residues. V lost 9 bases and J lost 5, with 16 bases in between. The CDR3 DNA reads as TGTGCCAGCTACGCGGCCGGGGCTTATGGCTACACCTTC. Encoded protein: CASYAAGAYGYTF.

This clonotype was recorded a few times. The rearrangement links TRBV7-2 to TRBJ1-6, with D maybe TRBD1 (5 bases). Trimming shortened V by 3 bases and J by 7 bases, and 10 bases separated the two germline ends. This CDR3 contains 14 residues. The germline V gene encodes CDR1 SGHTA and CDR2 FQGNSA. CDR3 in amino acids: CASSLQQGNSPLHF. CDR3 DNA sequence: TGTGCCAGCAGCTTGCAGCAGGGCAATTCACCCCTCCACTTT.

This clonotype has ten or more counts. The chain carries TRBV20-1 and TRBJ2-7; 7 bases map to TRBD2. Looked up from germline, CDR1 is DFQATT and CDR2 is SNEGSKA (reference sequence). This CDR3 is 14 amino acids long. The V segment lost 0 bases and the J segment 5 bases; nucleotides outside the gene matches: 7. The CDR3 spells CSARDASGRNEQYF. In nucleotides, the CDR3 is TGCAGTGCTAGAGATGCTAGCGGTAGGAACGAGCAGTACTTC.